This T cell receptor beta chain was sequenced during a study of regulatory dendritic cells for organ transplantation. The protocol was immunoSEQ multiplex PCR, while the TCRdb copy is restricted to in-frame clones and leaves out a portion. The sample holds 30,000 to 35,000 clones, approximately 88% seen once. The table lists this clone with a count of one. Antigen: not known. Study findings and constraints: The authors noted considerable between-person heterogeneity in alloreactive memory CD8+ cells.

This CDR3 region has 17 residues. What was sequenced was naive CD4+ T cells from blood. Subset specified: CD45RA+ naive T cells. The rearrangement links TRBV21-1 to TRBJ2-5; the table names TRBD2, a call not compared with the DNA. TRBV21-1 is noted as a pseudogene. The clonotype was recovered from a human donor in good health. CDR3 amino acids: CASSKARGGLLVETQYF. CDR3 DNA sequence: TGTGCCAGCAGCAAAGCTCGGGGGGGACTCCTTGTAGAGACCCAGTACTTC.